This T cell receptor (beta chain) was found in a study of cytomegalovirus exposure and HLA in healthy donors. Study observations and caveats: An observed cluster of highly shared sequence variants was recorded as a likely sequencing artifact.

CDR1 is SNHLY, CDR2 FYNNEI, per germline. The V gene lost 2 bases and the J gene lost 3 bases, with 7 bases spanning the gap. The CDR3 sequence is 13 residues long. In the case of this clone: Its cognate antigen is unknown.

It was with 60 Vbeta and 13 Jbeta primers that the PCR ran. TCRdb keeps only in-frame clones here, not all; method: immunoSEQ multiplex PCR. The table shows under 130,000 clones, with approximately 79% occurring only once. The sequence was collected from a man aged 25 to 40 in good health and CMV-seropositive. The chain uses TRBV2 and TRBJ2-5; tentative D call: TRBD1 (6 bases). The sequencing input was PBMCs. The CDR3 coding sequence is TGTGCCAGCAGTGAAAACAGGGAAGAGACCCAGTACTTC. This gives the protein CASSENREETQYF.